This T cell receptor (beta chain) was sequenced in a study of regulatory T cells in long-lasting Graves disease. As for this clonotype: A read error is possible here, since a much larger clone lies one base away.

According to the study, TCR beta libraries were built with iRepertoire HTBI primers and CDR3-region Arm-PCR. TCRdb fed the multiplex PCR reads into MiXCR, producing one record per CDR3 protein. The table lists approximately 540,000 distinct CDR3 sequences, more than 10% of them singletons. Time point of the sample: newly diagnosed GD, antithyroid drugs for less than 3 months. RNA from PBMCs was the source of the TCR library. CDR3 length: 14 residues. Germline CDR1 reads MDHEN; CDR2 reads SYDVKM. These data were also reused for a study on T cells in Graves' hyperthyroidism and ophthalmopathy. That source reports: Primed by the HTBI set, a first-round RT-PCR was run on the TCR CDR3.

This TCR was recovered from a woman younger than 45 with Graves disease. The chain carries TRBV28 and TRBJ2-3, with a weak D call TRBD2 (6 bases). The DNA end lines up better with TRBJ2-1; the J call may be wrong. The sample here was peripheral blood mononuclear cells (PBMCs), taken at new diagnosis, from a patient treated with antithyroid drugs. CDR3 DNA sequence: TGTGCCAGCAGATCCAATAGCGGACACAATGAGCAGTTCTTC. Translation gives CASRSNSGHNEQFF.